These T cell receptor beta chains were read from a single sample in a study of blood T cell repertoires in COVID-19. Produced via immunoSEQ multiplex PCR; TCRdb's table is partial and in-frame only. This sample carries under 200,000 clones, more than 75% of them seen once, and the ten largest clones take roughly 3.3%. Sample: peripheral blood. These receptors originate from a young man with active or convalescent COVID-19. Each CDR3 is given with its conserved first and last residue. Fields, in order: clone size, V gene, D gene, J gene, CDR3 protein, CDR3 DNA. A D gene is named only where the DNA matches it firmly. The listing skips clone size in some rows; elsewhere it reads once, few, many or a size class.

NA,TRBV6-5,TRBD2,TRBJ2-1,CASSYDASGGYNEQFF,TGTGCCAGCAGTTACGATGCTAGCGGGGGTTACAATGAGCAGTTCTTC
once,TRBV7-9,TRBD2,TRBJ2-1,CASSSIAGGDEQFF,TGTGCCAGCAGCTCTATAGCGGGAGGGGATGAGCAGTTCTTC
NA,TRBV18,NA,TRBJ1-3,CASSEGVAGNTIYF,TGTGCCAGCTCGGAGGGTGTAGCTGGAAACACCATATATTTT
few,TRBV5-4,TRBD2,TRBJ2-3,CASSGAGRSTDTQYF,TGTGCCAGCAGTGGAGCGGGACGCAGCACAGATACGCAGTATTTT
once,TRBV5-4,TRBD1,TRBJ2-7,CASRSGTGGPYEQYF,TGTGCCAGCAGGTCGGGGACAGGGGGCCCCTACGAGCAGTACTTC
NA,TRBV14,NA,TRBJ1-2,CASSQGGHPGYTF,TGTGCCAGCAGCCAAGGGGGACACCCCGGCTACACCTTC
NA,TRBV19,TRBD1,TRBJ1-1,CASSTPLRRDSLMNTEAFF,TGTGCCAGTAGTACCCCTCTCCGGAGGGACAGTCTAATGAACACTGAAGCTTTCTTT
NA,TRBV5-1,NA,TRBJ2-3,CASSHGGTDTQYF,TGCGCCAGCAGCCACGGGGGCACAGATACGCAGTATTTT
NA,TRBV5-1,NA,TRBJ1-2,CASSPRRARGSGDYGYTF,TGCGCCAGCAGCCCACGACGGGCCCGGGGGAGCGGGGACTATGGCTACACCTTC
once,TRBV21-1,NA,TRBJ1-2,CASRLPLRERDCGYTF,TGTGCCAGCAGGCTTCCCCTTAGGGAACGGGACTGTGGCTACACCTTC
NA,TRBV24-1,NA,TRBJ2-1,CATSARGSTYNEQFF,TGTGCCACCAGTGCCAGGGGTAGTACCTACAATGAGCAGTTCTTC
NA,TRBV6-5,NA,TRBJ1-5,CASRTEHYQPQHF,TGTGCCAGCAGGACGGAGCATTATCAGCCCCAGCATTTT
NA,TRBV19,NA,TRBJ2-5,CASSFGTQETQYF,TGTGCCAGTAGTTTCGGGACTCAAGAGACCCAGTACTTC
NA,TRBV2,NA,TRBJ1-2,CATSEARGGANNYGYTF,TGTGCCACCAGTGAAGCACGGGGGGGGGCGAACAACTATGGCTACACCTTC
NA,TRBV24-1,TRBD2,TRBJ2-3,CATSDPPGLVFQDTQYF,TGTGCCACCAGTGATCCCCCGGGACTAGTTTTTCAAGATACGCAGTATTTT
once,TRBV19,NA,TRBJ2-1,CASSIDGTASNEQFF,TGTGCCAGTAGTATAGATGGCACAGCCTCCAATGAGCAGTTCTTC
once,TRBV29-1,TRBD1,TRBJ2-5,CSAGWDRGETQYF,TGCAGCGCTGGTTGGGACAGGGGAGAGACCCAGTACTTC
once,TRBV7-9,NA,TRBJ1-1,CASSSWGGVWTEAFF,TGTGCCAGCAGCTCCTGGGGCGGGGTTTGGACTGAAGCTTTCTTT
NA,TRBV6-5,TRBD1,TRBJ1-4,CASSWGDRGLVEKLFF,TGTGCCAGCAGTTGGGGTGACAGGGGGCTGGTTGAAAAACTGTTTTTT
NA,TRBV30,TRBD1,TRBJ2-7,CARSDRGVYEQYF,TGTGCCCGGTCCGACAGGGGCGTCTACGAGCAGTACTTC
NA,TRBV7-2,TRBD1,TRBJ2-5,CASSLGGRGQETQYF,TGTGCCAGCAGCTTAGGTGGCAGGGGGCAAGAGACCCAGTACTTC
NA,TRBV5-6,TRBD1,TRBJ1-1,CASSWTGLDTEAFF,TGTGCCAGCAGCTGGACAGGGCTTGACACTGAAGCTTTCTTT
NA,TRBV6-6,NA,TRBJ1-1,CASDGRGMNTEAFF,TGTGCCAGCGATGGACGCGGGATGAACACTGAAGCTTTCTTT
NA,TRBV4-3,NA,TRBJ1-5,CASSQETRQPQHF,TGCGCCAGCAGCCAAGAAACTCGGCAGCCCCAGCATTTT
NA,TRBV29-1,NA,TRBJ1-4,CSVGVGGEKLFF,TGCAGCGTTGGGGTAGGGGGTGAAAAACTGTTTTTT
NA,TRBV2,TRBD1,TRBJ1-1,CASSSRGQGGAEAFF,TGTGCCAGCAGTTCCCGGGGACAGGGTGGAGCTGAAGCTTTCTTT
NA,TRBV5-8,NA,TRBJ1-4,CASSFQVPF,TGTGCCAGCAGCTTCCAGGTCCCTTTT